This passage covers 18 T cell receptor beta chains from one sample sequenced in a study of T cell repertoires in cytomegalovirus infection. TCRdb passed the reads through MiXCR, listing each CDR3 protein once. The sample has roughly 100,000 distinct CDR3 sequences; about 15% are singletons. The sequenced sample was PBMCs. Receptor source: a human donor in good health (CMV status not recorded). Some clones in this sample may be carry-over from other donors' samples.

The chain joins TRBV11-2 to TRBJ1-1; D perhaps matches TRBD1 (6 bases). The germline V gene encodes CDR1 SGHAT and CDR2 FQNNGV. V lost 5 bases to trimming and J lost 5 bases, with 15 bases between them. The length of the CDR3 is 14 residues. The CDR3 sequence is CASSGGRGRTEAFF. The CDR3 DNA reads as TGTGCCAGCAGCGGGGGGCGCGGACGGACTGAAGCTTTCTTT.

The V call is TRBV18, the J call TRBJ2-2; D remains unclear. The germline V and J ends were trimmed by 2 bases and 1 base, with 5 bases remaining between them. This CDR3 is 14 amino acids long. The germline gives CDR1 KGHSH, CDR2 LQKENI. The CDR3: CASSPARNTGELFF. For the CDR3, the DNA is TGTGCCAGCTCACCAGCCAGGAACACCGGGGAGCTGTTTTTT.

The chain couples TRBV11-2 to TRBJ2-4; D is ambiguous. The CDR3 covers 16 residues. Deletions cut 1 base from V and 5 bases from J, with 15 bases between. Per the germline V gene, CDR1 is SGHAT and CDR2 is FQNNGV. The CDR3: CASSLAGVQRQNIQYF. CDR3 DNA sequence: TGTGCCAGCAGCTTAGCGGGTGTTCAAAGGCAAAACATTCAGTACTTC.

This chain's CDR3 is CASSSRLAGALTSSYNEQFF. The CDR3 bases are TGTGCCAGCAGCTCCCGACTTGCGGGGGCCCTAACCAGCTCCTACAATGAGCAGTTCTTC. The rearrangement links TRBV7-3 to TRBJ2-1; TRBD2 might be the D (7 bases). Trimming removed 4 bases from V and 0 bases from J, with 25 bases in between. The CDR3 length is 20 residues. Germline CDR1 reads SGHTA; CDR2 reads FQGTGA.

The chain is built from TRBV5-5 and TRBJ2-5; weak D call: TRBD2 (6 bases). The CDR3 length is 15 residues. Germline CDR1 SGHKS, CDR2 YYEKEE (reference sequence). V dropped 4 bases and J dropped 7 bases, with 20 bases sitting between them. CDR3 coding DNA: TGTGCCAGCAGCCGAGGAGATCTAGCGCGGGCGACCCAGTACTTC. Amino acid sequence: CASSRGDLARATQYF. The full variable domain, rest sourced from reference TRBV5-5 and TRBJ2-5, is DAGVTQSPTHLIKTRGQQVTLRCSPISGHKSVSWYQQVLGQGPQFIFQYYEKEERGRGNFPDRFSARQFPNYSSELNVNALLLGDSALYLCASSRGDLARATQYFGPGTRLLVL.

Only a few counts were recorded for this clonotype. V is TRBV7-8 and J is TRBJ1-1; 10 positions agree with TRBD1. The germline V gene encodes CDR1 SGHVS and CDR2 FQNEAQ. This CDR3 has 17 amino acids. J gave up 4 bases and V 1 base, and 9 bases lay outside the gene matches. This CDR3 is CASSLVVAGTGATEAFF. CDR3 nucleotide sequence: TGTGCCAGCAGCTTAGTTGTGGCCGGGACAGGGGCCACTGAAGCTTTCTTT.

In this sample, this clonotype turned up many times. The CDR3 here is CASSTGWAGGSEQYF. The CDR3 bases are TGTGCCAGCAGCACCGGTTGGGCAGGGGGCTCCGAGCAGTACTTC. The chain joins TRBV7-2 to TRBJ2-7; 8 bases match TRBD1. The length of the CDR3 is 15 residues. The J segment lost 6 bases and the V segment lost 5 bases, leaving 12 bases of the junction unmatched. The germline V gene has CDR1 SGHTA and CDR2 FQGNSA.

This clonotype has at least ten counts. In nucleotides, the CDR3 is TGTGCCAGCAGTCGGGACACCGGGACTAGTTACAATGAGCAGTTCTTC. Protein sequence: CASSRDTGTSYNEQFF. This rearrangement joins TRBV12-3 or TRBV12-4 to TRBJ2-1; 8 bases map to TRBD2. CDR3 length: 16 residues. The ends lost 5 bases at V and 4 bases at J; junction bases unmatched: 10.

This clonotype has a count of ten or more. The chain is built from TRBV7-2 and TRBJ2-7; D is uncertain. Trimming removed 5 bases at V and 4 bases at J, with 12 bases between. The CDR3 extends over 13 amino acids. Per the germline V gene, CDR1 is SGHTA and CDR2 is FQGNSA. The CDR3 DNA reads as TGTGCCAGCAGCACCGCCGCTGGGTACGAGCAGTACTTC. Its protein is CASSTAAGYEQYF.

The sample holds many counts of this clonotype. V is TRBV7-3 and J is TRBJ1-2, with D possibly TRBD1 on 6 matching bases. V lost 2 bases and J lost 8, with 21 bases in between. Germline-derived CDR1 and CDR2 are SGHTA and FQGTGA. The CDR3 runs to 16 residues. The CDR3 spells CASSLGIFGGGGGYTF. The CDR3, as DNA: TGTGCCAGCAGCTTAGGGATCTTTGGGGGGGGCGGCGGCTACACCTTC.

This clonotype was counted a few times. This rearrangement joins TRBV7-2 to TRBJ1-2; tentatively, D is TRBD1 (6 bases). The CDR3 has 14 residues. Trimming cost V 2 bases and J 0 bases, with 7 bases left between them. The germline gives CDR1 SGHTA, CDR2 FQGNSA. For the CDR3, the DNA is TGTGCCAGCAGCTTACAGGGGCCTAACTATGGCTACACCTTC. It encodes CASSLQGPNYGYTF.

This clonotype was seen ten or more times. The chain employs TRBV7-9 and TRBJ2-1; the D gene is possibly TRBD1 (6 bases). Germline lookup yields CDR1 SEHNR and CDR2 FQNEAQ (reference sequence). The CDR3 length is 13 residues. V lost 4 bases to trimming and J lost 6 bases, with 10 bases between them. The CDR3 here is CASSSYRVNEQFF. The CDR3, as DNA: TGTGCCAGCAGCTCCTACAGGGTCAATGAGCAGTTCTTC.

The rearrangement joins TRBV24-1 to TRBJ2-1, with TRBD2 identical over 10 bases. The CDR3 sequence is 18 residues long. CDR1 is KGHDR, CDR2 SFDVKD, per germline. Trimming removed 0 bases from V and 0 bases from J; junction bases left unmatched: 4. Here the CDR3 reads CATSDLTSGAYSYNEQFF. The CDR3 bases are TGTGCCACCAGTGATTTGACTAGCGGGGCCTACTCCTACAATGAGCAGTTCTTC.

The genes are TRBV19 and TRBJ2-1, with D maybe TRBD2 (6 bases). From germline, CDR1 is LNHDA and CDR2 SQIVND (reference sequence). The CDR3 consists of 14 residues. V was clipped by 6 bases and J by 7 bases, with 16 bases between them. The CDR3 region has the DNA TGTGCCAGTAGGGGGATTCTGGGGACTAATGAGCAGTTCTTC. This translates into CASRGILGTNEQFF.

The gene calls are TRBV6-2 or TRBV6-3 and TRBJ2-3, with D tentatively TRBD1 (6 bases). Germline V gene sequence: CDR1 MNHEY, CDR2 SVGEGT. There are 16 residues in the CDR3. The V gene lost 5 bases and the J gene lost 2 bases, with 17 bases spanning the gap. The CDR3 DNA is TGTGCCAGCAGTCCCTCTGACAGGATGATCACAGATACGCAGTATTTT. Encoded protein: CASSPSDRMITDTQYF.

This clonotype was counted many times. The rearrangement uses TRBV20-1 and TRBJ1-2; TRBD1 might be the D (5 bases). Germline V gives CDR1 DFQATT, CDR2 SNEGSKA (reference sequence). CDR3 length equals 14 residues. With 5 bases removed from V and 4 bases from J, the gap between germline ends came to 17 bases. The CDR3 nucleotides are TGCAGTGCTTCAAGACCGGGACGCATCTATGGCTACACCTTC. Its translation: CSASRPGRIYGYTF.

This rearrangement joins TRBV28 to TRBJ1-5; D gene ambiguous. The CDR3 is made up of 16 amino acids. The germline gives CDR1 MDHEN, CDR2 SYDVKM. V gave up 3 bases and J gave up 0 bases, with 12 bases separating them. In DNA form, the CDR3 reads TGTGCCAGCAGTTTGACTCACGGGCATAGCAATCAGCCCCAGCATTTT. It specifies CASSLTHGHSNQPQHF.

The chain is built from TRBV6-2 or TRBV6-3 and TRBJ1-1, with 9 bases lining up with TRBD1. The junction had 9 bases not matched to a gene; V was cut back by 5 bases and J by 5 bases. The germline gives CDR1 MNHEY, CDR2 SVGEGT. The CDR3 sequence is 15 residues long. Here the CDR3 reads CASSPGTGSWTEAFF. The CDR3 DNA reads TGTGCCAGCAGTCCCGGGACAGGGAGTTGGACTGAAGCTTTCTTT.